A selection of T cell receptor beta chains follows, all from one sample in a study of blood T cell repertoires in COVID-19. The protocol was immunoSEQ multiplex PCR, while the TCRdb copy is restricted to in-frame clones and leaves out a portion. The sample lists roughly 100,000 clones; roughly 89% were seen once. Sequencing input: peripheral blood. The source is a human donor with COVID-19, enrolled during active disease. The donor label of this sample is uncertain. CDR3s include the opening cysteine and the closing phenylalanine or tryptophan.

J gene: TRBJ1-2; V gene: TRBV5-1; CDR3 protein: CASSLLPGGINYGYTF
J gene: TRBJ1-1; V gene: TRBV2; CDR3 protein: CASKNRGYGTEAFF
J gene: TRBJ2-5; V gene: TRBV15; CDR3 protein: CATSSGGLAGGQETQYF
J gene: TRBJ2-7; V gene: TRBV7-2; CDR3 protein: CASSLREEYEQYF
J gene: TRBJ1-1; V gene: TRBV10-3; CDR3 protein: CAISELQGATEAFF
J gene: TRBJ1-2; V gene: TRBV9; CDR3 protein: CASSPGDDRSRAF
J gene: TRBJ2-7; V gene: TRBV9; CDR3 protein: CASSAGGNPYEQYF
J gene: TRBJ1-2; V gene: TRBV16; CDR3 protein: CASSKRTGSNYGYTF
J gene: TRBJ2-4; V gene: TRBV5-4; CDR3 protein: CASSIQGLAGGEAKNIQYF
J gene: TRBJ2-5; V gene: TRBV25-1; CDR3 protein: CASSEYSQETQYF
J gene: TRBJ1-6; V gene: TRBV27; CDR3 protein: CASSYDEKFSPLHF
J gene: TRBJ1-1; V gene: TRBV2; CDR3 protein: CASSGGTGGTEAFF
J gene: TRBJ2-6; V gene: TRBV30; CDR3 protein: CALPTGGAGANVLTF
J gene: TRBJ1-3; V gene: TRBV2; CDR3 protein: CASTGQGLSGNTIYF
J gene: TRBJ2-1; V gene: TRBV12-3/TRBV12-4; CDR3 protein: CASSLGAYNEQFF
J gene: TRBJ2-3; V gene: TRBV6-5; CDR3 protein: CASSYSAETGSQYF
J gene: TRBJ1-2; V gene: TRBV12-3/TRBV12-4; CDR3 protein: CASSLARNYGYTF
J gene: TRBJ1-5; V gene: TRBV19; CDR3 protein: CASRAQEGSNQPQHF
J gene: TRBJ2-1; V gene: TRBV5-1; CDR3 protein: CASSEKSYNEQFF
J gene: TRBJ1-6; V gene: TRBV30; CDR3 protein: CAWSVRDRSWNSPLHF
J gene: TRBJ2-2; V gene: TRBV7-6; CDR3 protein: CASSLASFSYTGELFF
J gene: TRBJ2-7; V gene: TRBV3-1/TRBV3-2; CDR3 protein: CASSQEASGGYEQYF
J gene: TRBJ2-2; V gene: TRBV9; CDR3 protein: CASRRDLVGELFF
J gene: TRBJ2-3; V gene: TRBV5-1; CDR3 protein: CASKPGQHTDTQYF
J gene: TRBJ2-5; V gene: TRBV6-5; CDR3 protein: CASSYGTGGHGETQYF
J gene: TRBJ1-3; V gene: TRBV5-3; CDR3 protein: CARSLQGTVFSGNTIYF
J gene: TRBJ2-2; V gene: TRBV2; CDR3 protein: CASSEAGTGLGGLFF
J gene: TRBJ1-2; V gene: TRBV6-5; CDR3 protein: CAGLGVYGYTF
J gene: TRBJ2-2; V gene: TRBV2; CDR3 protein: CASSDTDRGETGELFF
J gene: TRBJ2-7; V gene: TRBV27; CDR3 protein: CASTPGWDRSNEQYF
J gene: TRBJ1-2; V gene: TRBV7-9; CDR3 protein: CASKRGLPNYGYTF
J gene: TRBJ1-1; V gene: TRBV30; CDR3 protein: CAWARGTEAFF
J gene: TRBJ2-1; V gene: TRBV13; CDR3 protein: CASSLGAGSYNEQFF
J gene: TRBJ1-5; V gene: TRBV2; CDR3 protein: CASRVQGDNQPQHF
J gene: TRBJ1-2; V gene: TRBV19; CDR3 protein: CASSRLANYGYTF
J gene: TRBJ2-3; V gene: TRBV5-4; CDR3 protein: CASSFRVRRGAFTDTQYF
J gene: TRBJ1-1; V gene: TRBV29-1; CDR3 protein: CSVSPKGLRAEAFF
J gene: TRBJ2-3; V gene: TRBV10-3; CDR3 protein: CAISAGLAGTDTQYF
J gene: TRBJ1-4; V gene: TRBV9; CDR3 protein: CASSPRHRGGEKLFF